The TCR beta chain described here comes from a study of shared clonotypes between healthy human individuals. Overall study findings and caveats: Rarefaction indicated that sorted-subset sequencing remained incomplete although depth was large.

In the source study's methods: Owing to the provision of junction-only sequences devoid of quality scores by immunoSEQ, filtering differed. Method: immunoSEQ multiplex PCR; TCRdb's copy keeps in-frame clones and lacks some. D and trimming come from the DNA, and the V and J calls and clone size come from that table. The table shows some 2,100,000 clones, with approximately 95% occurring only once. Turning to this clone: What it recognizes is unknown.

The source material was naive CD4+ T cells sorted from blood. Subset indicated: CD45RA+ positively selected. The source is a man aged 18 to 30 in good health.

This chain's CDR3 is CASNFQFASYEQYF. CDR3 nucleotide sequence: TGTGCCAGCAATTTTCAGTTCGCTTCCTACGAGCAGTACTTC. The V call is TRBV2, the J call TRBJ2-7, with D unresolved. The germline V and J ends were trimmed by 7 bases and 1 base, with 14 bases remaining between them. The CDR3 contains 14 residues. CDR1 and CDR2 (germline): SNHLY, FYNNEI.